Each of the 14 T cell receptor beta chains below was sequenced from the same sample in a study of blood T cell repertoires in COVID-19. Profiled with immunoSEQ multiplex PCR; TCRdb holds only in-frame clones, not every one. The sample has fewer than 250,000 clones, about 85% seen once; the top ten hold about 0.93%. Sequenced input: peripheral blood. These receptors were collected from a man aged 35 to 55 with acute or convalescent COVID-19.

The chain joins TRBV30 to TRBJ1-5; TRBD1 matches 9 bases. The CDR3 consists of 15 residues. Germline V CDR1 and CDR2: GTSNPN, SVGIG (reference sequence). The V gene end was trimmed by 0 bases and the J gene end by 4 bases; junction bases not matched to a gene: 4. CDR3 protein: CAWSVRQGVNQPQHF. The CDR3 region has the DNA TGTGCCTGGAGTGTTCGACAGGGGGTAAATCAGCCCCAGCATTTT.

The V call is TRBV3-1 (or the pseudogene TRBV3-2), the J call TRBJ1-2; D possibly corresponds to TRBD1 (6 bases). Trimming cost V 6 bases and J 10 bases, with 18 bases left between them. The CDR3 extends over 13 amino acids. From germline, CDR1 is LGHDT and CDR2 YNNKEL (reference sequence). CDR3 DNA sequence: TGTGCCAGCAGTTATGGGATTGAGGGGGACTACACCTTC. Protein product: CASSYGIEGDYTF.

The chain recombines TRBV18 with TRBJ1-2; 10 nucleotides align to TRBD1. CDR1 is KGHSH, CDR2 LQKENI, per germline. This CDR3 has 15 residues. The V and J ends lost 0 bases and 4 bases, in that order; junction bases with no gene match: 2. In nucleotides, the CDR3 is TGTGCCAGCTCACCACCCGGGACAGGGGCCTATGGCTACACCTTC. It specifies CASSPPGTGAYGYTF.

V is TRBV4-2 and J is TRBJ2-7; a possible D gene is TRBD1 (6 bases). The germline V gene encodes CDR1 LGHNA and CDR2 YNFKEQ. This CDR3 contains 15 residues. V was clipped by 7 bases and J by 4 bases, with 20 bases between them. The CDR3 loop is CASNQDLDSAYEQYF. The CDR3 DNA sequence: TGTGCCAGCAACCAGGACTTGGACAGCGCGTACGAGCAGTACTTC.

This sequence joins TRBV30 and TRBJ1-2, with a possible D match to TRBD1 (5 bases). Trimming cost V 2 bases and J 4 bases, with 11 bases left between them. CDR1 and CDR2 from the germline V gene are GTSNPN and SVGIG (reference sequence). The CDR3 length is 13 residues. The CDR3 DNA is TGTGCCTGGAGTCGGGGGAGTCGCTATGGCTACACCTTC. It codes for CAWSRGSRYGYTF.

The chain combines TRBV23-1 with TRBJ1-2; D is possibly TRBD1 (6 bases). TRBV23-1 is classed as an ORF, of uncertain function. V lost 0 bases to trimming and J lost 8 bases, with 16 bases between them. This CDR3 region has 15 residues. The CDR3 nucleotides read TGCGCCAGCAGTCAATCAACCCTGGGGGCATTCGGCTACACCTTC. Protein product: CASSQSTLGAFGYTF.

Here the CDR3 DNA reads TGTGCCAGCAGCCATCCCCGGAGCGCTTTCTATGGCTACACCTTC. Residues: CASSHPRSAFYGYTF. The chain uses TRBV5-6 and TRBJ1-2; D is uncertain. Per germline, CDR1 SGHDT and CDR2 YYEEEE. Trimming removed 4 bases from V and 4 bases from J, with 17 bases in between. The CDR3 runs 15 residues.

The chain has TRBV6-2 or TRBV6-3 and TRBJ1-1; D possibly corresponds to TRBD1 (6 bases). The V end lost 5 bases, the J end lost 3 bases, and 13 bases lay between the germline ends. Germline V lookup: CDR1 MNHEY, CDR2 SVGEGT. The CDR3 spans 14 residues. The CDR3 protein is CASSPGQGYTEAFF. CDR3 bases: TGTGCCAGCAGTCCGGGTCAGGGGTACACTGAAGCTTTCTTT.

Only a few counts were recorded for this clone. The rearrangement uses TRBV7-3 and TRBJ1-2, with D perhaps matching TRBD1 (6 bases). This CDR3 has 13 residues. V was clipped by 3 bases and J by 7 bases, with 12 bases between them. CDR1 and CDR2 (germline): SGHTA, FQGTGA. CDR3 nucleotide sequence: TGTGCCAGCAGCTTTGAACAGGGCTTTGGCTACACCTTC. Its protein product is CASSFEQGFGYTF.

V and J are TRBV7-2 and TRBJ1-1; 11 bases match TRBD1. Germline lookup yields CDR1 SGHTA and CDR2 FQGNSA. V gave up 2 bases and J gave up 2 bases; unmatched junction bases: 10. The CDR3 has 18 residues. The DNA of the CDR3 is TGTGCCAGCAGCTTACTTCTCCGGGACAGGGGGGGAAACACTGAAGCTTTCTTT. Translation: CASSLLLRDRGGNTEAFF.

This chain connects TRBV3-1 (or the pseudogene TRBV3-2) to TRBJ1-3; a possible D gene is TRBD1 (6 bases). The germline V gene encodes CDR1 LGHDT and CDR2 YNNKEL (reference sequence). The CDR3 runs 13 residues. The ends were cut back, 4 bases at V and 4 bases at J, with 8 bases in the middle. DNA for the CDR3: TGTGCCAGCAGCCCAGGGGCAGGAAACACCATATATTTT. Translated: CASSPGAGNTIYF.

This clone turned up a few times. The V call is TRBV10-2, the J call TRBJ1-3; D may be TRBD1 (6 bases). V lost 7 bases and J 7 bases, leaving 14 bases between the germline ends. Per the germline V gene, CDR1 is WSHSY and CDR2 is SAAADI. This CDR3 is 13 amino acids long. CDR3 protein: CASKETGWNTIYF. The CDR3 nucleotides read TGCGCCAGCAAAGAGACAGGTTGGAACACCATATATTTT.

This chain joins TRBV5-1 and TRBJ1-1, with a weak D call TRBD1 (5 bases). This CDR3 spans 13 amino acids. Germline V gene lookup returns CDR1 SGHRS and CDR2 YFSETQ. Trimming took off 3 bases at V and 1 base at J, with 7 bases between the two ends. CDR3 region: CASSSRGNTEAFF. DNA for the CDR3: TGCGCCAGCAGCTCAAGGGGGAACACTGAAGCTTTCTTT.

The V and J genes are TRBV11-2 and TRBJ1-1, with D perhaps matching TRBD1 (5 bases). CDR3 length equals 14 residues. Germline assignment: CDR1 SGHAT and CDR2 FQNNGV. V lost 5 bases and J 1 base, leaving 11 bases between the germline ends. CDR3 region: CASSPGDRNTEAFF. The CDR3 nucleotides read TGTGCCAGCAGCCCCGGAGACAGGAACACTGAAGCTTTCTTT.